These T cell receptor beta chains were read from a single sample in a study of blood T cells in healthy people across ages. Using its own MiXCR run on the 5' RACE reads, TCRdb lists one record per CDR3 protein. The sample has approximately 800,000 distinct CDR3 sequences, about 53% seen once; the top ten hold about 42%. Sequencing was done on a sample of blood. The receptors originated from a man older than 75 in good health. Each CDR3 is given with its conserved first and last residue. The D gene is left open where the match is weak. Size is omitted from some rows. Given values are once, few, many or a class for expanded clones.

J gene	V gene	D gene	clone size	CDR3 protein	CDR3 DNA
TRBJ1-2	TRBV2	NA	few	CASTRDLYGYTF	TGTGCCAGCACCCGGGACCTCTATGGCTACACCTTC
TRBJ2-7	TRBV6-1	TRBD2	NA	CASSNRGTSSDEQYF	TGTGCCAGCAGTAACCGAGGGACTAGCTCCGACGAGCAGTACTTC
TRBJ2-5	TRBV3-1	NA	NA	CASSPQVQLETQYF	TGTGCCAGCAGCCCGCAGGTTCAGCTTGAGACCCAGTACTTC
TRBJ2-5	TRBV20-1	TRBD2	NA	CSARTSVVGTQYF	TGCAGTGCTAGAACTAGCGTGGTGGGGACCCAGTACTTC
TRBJ1-1	TRBV4-1	NA	NA	CASSQAPGRFAEAFF	TGCGCCAGCAGCCAAGCTCCAGGGCGGTTCGCTGAAGCTTTCTTT
TRBJ2-7	TRBV9	NA	NA	CASSHGTSYEQYF	TGTGCCAGCAGCCACGGGACTTCCTACGAGCAGTACTTC
TRBJ2-1	TRBV20-1	TRBD2	NA	CSASNGTTLNEQFF	TGCAGTGCTAGTAACGGGACTACCTTAAATGAGCAGTTCTTC
TRBJ1-2	TRBV14	NA	NA	CASSQDVIYGYTF	TGTGCCAGCAGCCAAGACGTGATCTATGGCTACACCTTC
TRBJ1-2	TRBV6-6	NA	NA	CASSLLPIQGYGYTF	TGTGCCAGCAGCCTACTTCCCATTCAAGGGTATGGCTACACCTTC
TRBJ2-1	TRBV5-1	NA	NA	CASSLALSGRLRIDEQFF	TGCGCCAGCAGCTTGGCCCTGTCGGGGAGGTTACGGATCGATGAGCAGTTCTTC
TRBJ2-1	TRBV2	TRBD2	NA	CAGYRVAGANEQFF	TGTGCCGGGTACCGGGTAGCGGGAGCCAATGAGCAGTTCTTC
TRBJ2-1	TRBV6-6	NA	NA	CASSLGAGVHEQFF	TGTGCCAGCAGCCTCGGCGCAGGGGTCCATGAGCAGTTCTTC
TRBJ2-7	TRBV6-5	TRBD2	NA	CASSYRGDYTRNPQYF	TGTGCCAGCAGTTACCGAGGGGACTATACGCGCAACCCCCAGTACTTC